Listed below are T cell receptor beta chains from one sample, sequenced in a study of immune characteristics of hereditary and idiopathic chronic pancreatitis. Here immunoSEQ multiplex PCR was the method, and the copy in TCRdb shows in-frame clones only, minus some. The profile shows about 14,000 clones, 73% of them singletons. Source material: pancreas tissue with hereditary chronic pancreatitis. Every receptor here comes from a human donor with chronic pancreatitis. Both conserved end residues are part of each CDR3. The D gene is left open where the match is weak. Part of the rows lack a size; the others show once, few, many or a class for expanded clones.

abundance	d_gene	j_gene	v_gene	CDR3nt	CDR3aa
-	TRBD2	TRBJ2-1	TRBV6-1	TGTGCCAGCAGTGAAATCGGAGCGGGAAGTATGGGTGAGCAGTTCTTC	CASSEIGAGSMGEQFF
-	TRBD1	TRBJ1-6	TRBV27	TGTGCCAGCAGTTGGACAGGGCGTAATTCACCCCTCCACTTT	CASSWTGRNSPLHF
-	-	TRBJ2-7	TRBV6-5	TGTGCCAGCAGTTACTCGCGAGACAGGAGGTACGAGCAGTACTTC	CASSYSRDRRYEQYF
-	-	TRBJ1-5	TRBV28	TGTGCCAGCAGTGACGGGCCTTATCAGCCCCAGCATTTT	CASSDGPYQPQHF
-	-	TRBJ2-7	TRBV20-1	TGCAGTCCCGGGGTCTCCTACGAGCAGTACTTC	CSPGVSYEQYF
-	-	TRBJ2-1	TRBV19	TGTGCCAGTAGTATACTAGGGGGAGCGGGAAGAAACAATGAGCAGTTCTTC	CASSILGGAGRNNEQFF
once	-	TRBJ2-7	TRBV12-3/TRBV12-4	TGTGCCAGCAGTCCAGGGACCTACGAGCAGTACTTC	CASSPGTYEQYF
-	-	TRBJ2-7	TRBV4-1	TGCGCCAGCAGCCAAGTTCCCGGACCAGCCTACGAGCAGTACTTC	CASSQVPGPAYEQYF
-	-	TRBJ1-1	TRBV12-3/TRBV12-4	TGTGCCAGCAGTTACGGGTTTGAAGCTTTCTTT	CASSYGFEAFF
-	TRBD1	TRBJ1-3	TRBV6-1	TGTGCCAGCAGTGAAAATCTACAGGGGAGCTCTGGAAACACCATATATTTT	CASSENLQGSSGNTIYF
few	-	TRBJ1-4	TRBV28	TGTGCCAGCAGTTTTGCCGGAGTTAATGAAAAACTGTTTTTT	CASSFAGVNEKLFF
-	-	TRBJ2-7	TRBV5-4	TGTGCCAGCAGCGTTGACCAGGGGCCGACCTACGAGCAGTACTTC	CASSVDQGPTYEQYF
-	-	TRBJ2-1	TRBV6-6	TGTGCCAGCAGTTACCCGCGGGCCTTAGACGACAATGAGCAGTTCTTC	CASSYPRALDDNEQFF
-	TRBD1	TRBJ1-1	TRBV3-1/TRBV3-2	TGTGCCAGCAGCCGCAGCGAGACAGGGGGCTATACTGAAGCTTTCTTT	CASSRSETGGYTEAFF
-	-	TRBJ2-3	TRBV5-1	TGCGCCAGCAACGGGGTGGAGGATACGCAGTATTTT	CASNGVEDTQYF
-	-	TRBJ1-4	TRBV19	TGTGCCAGTACCCGAGCAACTAATGAAAAACTGTTTTTT	CASTRATNEKLFF
-	-	TRBJ1-1	TRBV6-6	TGTGCCAGCAGTCCTAGTTGGGCCCGCCTTGAATTGACTGAAGCTTTCTTT	CASSPSWARLELTEAFF
-	-	TRBJ2-1	TRBV2	TGTGCCAGCAGTGTAAGTGGGGACTTTCACAATGAGCAGTTCTTC	CASSVSGDFHNEQFF
few	-	TRBJ2-1	TRBV4-1	TGCGCCAGCAGCCTCCGGAGGTCCAATGAGCAGTTCTTC	CASSLRRSNEQFF
-	-	TRBJ2-1	TRBV19	TGTGCTAGTATCCCCCCCCGATACAATGAGCAGTTCTTC	CASIPPRYNEQFF
-	-	TRBJ2-1	TRBV7-8	TGTGCCAGCAGCTCCGCCGGCGGGGGCTTGCTGGGGATCTCCTACAATGAGCAGTTCTTC	CASSSAGGGLLGISYNEQFF
-	TRBD2	TRBJ2-3	TRBV4-2	TGTGCCAGCAGCCGCGGACCCGGGGCTAGCGGAATTGTGGATACGCAGTATTTT	CASSRGPGASGIVDTQYF
-	-	TRBJ2-7	TRBV7-2	TGTGCCAGCAGCTTAACAGGGTTACGTTACGAGCAGTACTTC	CASSLTGLRYEQYF
-	-	TRBJ2-5	TRBV7-2	TGTGCCAGCAGTCGGTCGGGCTTCCAAGAGACCCAGTACTTC	CASSRSGFQETQYF
-	TRBD2	TRBJ2-2	TRBV6-4	TGTGCCAGCAGTTTCGACAGCCTGACTAGCGGGAGGGCGAACACCGGGGAGCTGTTTTTT	CASSFDSLTSGRANTGELFF
-	TRBD1	TRBJ1-4	TRBV25-1	TGTGCCAGCAGTCACAGGGGGCAAGGGGGAAAACTGTTTTTT	CASSHRGQGGKLFF
-	-	TRBJ2-1	TRBV4-2	TGTGCCAGCAGCCAAGAAATGGGCAGGGAATACAATGAGCAGTTCTTC	CASSQEMGREYNEQFF
few	-	TRBJ1-4	TRBV12-3/TRBV12-4	TGTGCCAGCAGTTTAGCCTCCAATGAAAAACTGTTTTTT	CASSLASNEKLFF
-	TRBD1	TRBJ2-2	TRBV7-2	TGTGCCAGCAGCCCCAGGGGGCGCACCGGGGAGCTGTTTTTT	CASSPRGRTGELFF
-	-	TRBJ1-1	TRBV6-4	TGTGCCAGCAGCCAGACTGGGGAGGCAGATGAAGCTTTCTTT	CASSQTGEADEAFF
-	TRBD2	TRBJ2-1	TRBV4-2	TGTGCCAGCAGCCCCCGACTAGCGGGAGAGGGAAATGAGCAGTTCTTC	CASSPRLAGEGNEQFF
-	TRBD1	TRBJ2-3	TRBV19	TGTGCCAGTAGTGGGACAGTTCTCACAGATACGCAGTATTTT	CASSGTVLTDTQYF
few	TRBD1	TRBJ1-6	TRBV2	TGTGCCAGCAGTGCCCGGACAGGGATGGATTCACCCCTCCACTTT	CASSARTGMDSPLHF
-	TRBD2	TRBJ2-1	TRBV5-1	TGCGCCAGCAACCTGGCGGGGGGTTACAATGAGCAGTTCTTC	CASNLAGGYNEQFF
medium-sized	-	TRBJ1-2	TRBV18	TGTGCCAGCTCACCGGTACAGGAGCCCCCATATGGCTACACCTTC	CASSPVQEPPYGYTF
-	-	TRBJ1-2	TRBV7-9	TGTGCCAGCAGCTTAGACCAGGGACTGGGTGGCTACACCTTC	CASSLDQGLGGYTF
-	TRBD2	TRBJ2-1	TRBV6-5	TGTGCCAGCAGGAAAGCGGGGAAGTACAATGAGCAGTTCTTC	CASRKAGKYNEQFF
few	TRBD1	TRBJ1-2	TRBV7-9	TGTGCCAGCAGCATAGGGACAGGGGCGAAAGGCTACACCTTC	CASSIGTGAKGYTF
-	TRBD2	TRBJ2-2	TRBV5-1	TGCGCCAGCAGCTTTTCTAGCGGGAGACCCGGGGAGCTGTTTTTT	CASSFSSGRPGELFF
-	TRBD2	TRBJ2-7	TRBV5-1	TGCGCCAGCAGCTCTAAGGGAGGGACCCTCTACGAGCAGTACTTC	CASSSKGGTLYEQYF
-	TRBD1	TRBJ1-1	TRBV27	TGTGCCAGCAGGGACAGGTTCACTGAAGCTTTCTTT	CASRDRFTEAFF
-	-	TRBJ2-7	TRBV6-6	TGTGCCAGCAGTTACCCTGAGTCAGCGATTTACGAGCAGTACTTC	CASSYPESAIYEQYF
-	TRBD2	TRBJ2-3	TRBV14	TGTGCCAGCAGCCAAGCTAGGAGACTAGCCCATTTT	CASSQARRLAHF
-	-	TRBJ2-1	TRBV5-1	TGCGCCAGCAGCTTGGGTGGGGGTCACTACAATGAGCAGTTCTTC	CASSLGGGHYNEQFF
-	-	TRBJ1-1	TRBV28	TGTGCCAGCAGTTTATCTCACACTGAAGCTTTCTTT	CASSLSHTEAFF
-	TRBD2	TRBJ2-1	TRBV6-1	TGTGCCAGCAGCGGTAGCGGGAGGGCCGGTGAGCAGTTCTTC	CASSGSGRAGEQFF
-	-	TRBJ2-5	TRBV12-3/TRBV12-4	TGTGCCAGCAGTCGTCAGAGGCGGGAGACCCAGTACTTC	CASSRQRRETQYF
-	-	TRBJ1-5	TRBV27	TGTGCCAGCATAGTGGGTAGGAATCAGCCCCAGCATTTT	CASIVGRNQPQHF
few	-	TRBJ1-6	TRBV7-2	TGTGCCAGCAGCTTAGTAGGTACAGAGATTAATTCACCCCTCCACTTT	CASSLVGTEINSPLHF
-	-	TRBJ2-3	TRBV6-5	TGTGCCAGCAGTTACAGTCCCAGGGGTACGCAGTATTTT	CASSYSPRGTQYF